This entry lists 8 T cell receptor beta chains sequenced from one sample in a study of cytomegalovirus exposure and HLA in healthy donors. Primers included in the PCR were 60 Vbeta and 13 Jbeta primers. Profiled with immunoSEQ multiplex PCR; TCRdb holds only in-frame clones, not every one. The sample consists of roughly 160,000 clones, roughly four fifths of them appearing once. Sample: PBMCs. The receptors stem from a man aged 45 to 65 in good health and CMV-seropositive.

This chain joins TRBV19 and TRBJ1-5; maybe TRBD1 (6 bases). Germline-derived CDR1 and CDR2 are LNHDA and SQIVND (reference sequence). Between the trimmed V and J ends, which lost 5 bases and 2 bases, there was a span of 16 bases. This CDR3 has 16 amino acids. CDR3 sequence reads: CASSVNREAGNQPQHF. DNA for the CDR3: TGTGCCAGTAGTGTTAACAGGGAAGCGGGCAATCAGCCCCAGCATTTT.

CDR3 region: CASSLLEGTSETQYF. The CDR3, as DNA: TGTGCCAGCAGCTTATTAGAGGGTACATCGGAGACCCAGTACTTC. The rearrangement links TRBV7-9 to TRBJ2-5; possibly TRBD2 for D (5 bases). This CDR3 spans 15 amino acids. V lost 2 bases and J 5 bases, leaving 15 bases between the germline ends. Germline loops: CDR1 SEHNR, CDR2 FQNEAQ (reference sequence).

The chain has TRBV23-1 and TRBJ1-6; tentative D call: TRBD1 (5 bases). TRBV23-1 is filed as an ORF, its function uncertain. V was clipped by 0 bases and J by 3 bases, with 12 bases between them. The CDR3 has 17 residues. Here the CDR3 DNA reads TGCGCCAGCAGTCAATCGGCGGTCAGGGACTATAATTCACCCCTCCACTTT. This sequence encodes CASSQSAVRDYNSPLHF.

The chain combines TRBV19 with TRBJ1-5, with D unclear. The germline V and J ends were trimmed by 4 bases and 6 bases, with 7 bases remaining between them. The CDR3 runs to 12 residues. Germline V gene data show CDR1 as LNHDA and CDR2 as SQIVND (reference sequence). The CDR3 nucleotides read TGTGCCAGTAGTAGCTTCGGTCAGCCCCAGCATTTT. It codes for CASSSFGQPQHF.

V gene TRBV30 combines with J gene TRBJ1-5; 7 bases map to TRBD1. The CDR3 covers 12 residues. The V and J ends lost 5 bases and 4 bases, in that order; junction bases with no gene match: 2. Germline CDR1 and CDR2: GTSNPN and SVGIG (reference sequence). The CDR3 spells CAWEQGNQPQHF. The CDR3 DNA sequence: TGTGCCTGGGAACAGGGGAATCAGCCCCAGCATTTT. The variable domain in full, with the rest retrieved from reference TRBV30 and TRBJ1-5, is SQTIHQWPATLVQPVGSPLSLECTVEGTSNPNLYWYRQAAGRGLQLLFYSVGIGQISSEVPQNLSASRPQDRQFILSSKKLLLSDSGFYLCAWEQGNQPQHFGDGTRLSIL.

The genes are TRBV27 and TRBJ1-5; D might be TRBD1 (5 bases). CDR1 MNHEY and CDR2 SMNVEV come from the germline V gene (reference sequence). CDR3 size: 13 residues. V was cut by 6 bases and J by 6 bases, with 12 bases left in between. CDR3 DNA sequence: TGTGCCAGCAGCCGAGACAGAGGTCAGCCCCAGCATTTT. Translation gives CASSRDRGQPQHF.

The gene calls are TRBV11-1 and TRBJ1-1, with 7 positions matching TRBD1. Germline CDR1 SGHAT, CDR2 FQDESV (reference sequence). The junction had 6 bases not matched to a gene; V was cut back by 3 bases and J by 5 bases. The CDR3 is 14 amino acids. The CDR3 nucleotides read TGTGCCAGCAGCTTCCGATCAGGGGGGACTGAAGCTTTCTTT. Translation gives CASSFRSGGTEAFF.

The chain combines TRBV30 with TRBJ1-4; TRBD1 matches 7 bases. Germline CDR1 is GTSNPN and CDR2 is SVGIG (reference sequence). The CDR3 spans 15 residues. V lost 1 base and J lost 3; bases outside the gene matches: 5. CDR3 amino acids: CAWSAKGGPNEKLFF. The CDR3 bases are TGTGCCTGGAGTGCCAAAGGGGGCCCTAATGAAAAACTGTTTTTT.